A selection of T cell receptor beta chains follows, all from one sample in a study of human T cells and chemical hapten exposure. TCRdb re-derived calls from the RACE reads in MiXCR, one entry per CDR3 protein. The repertoire holds tens of thousands of distinct CDR3 sequences, with about 6.8% as singletons. Source: whole blood, taken in connection with sensitization to the hapten diphenylcyclopropenone (DPC). The receptors shown here come from a woman aged 25 to 39 with alopecia areata. Some clones in this sample may be carry-over from other donors' samples. Each CDR3 is given with its conserved first and last residue. Fields, in order: CDR3 length, V gene, CDR3 protein.

len: 14; v_gene: TRBV7-2; CDR3aa: CASSLAVGDTEAFF
len: 16; v_gene: TRBV4-1; CDR3aa: CASSQDEGLAGGNMFF
len: 12; v_gene: TRBV29-1; CDR3aa: CSVGDSNQPQHF
len: 15; v_gene: TRBV10-2; CDR3aa: CASRAEASGANVLTF
len: 15; v_gene: TRBV4-2; CDR3aa: CASSQGDRGNEKLFF
len: 14; v_gene: TRBV18; CDR3aa: CASSQTTLERTQYF
len: 13; v_gene: TRBV28; CDR3aa: CASSHGTVNEQYF
len: 19; v_gene: TRBV6-6; CDR3aa: CASRTLSRLTVHMNTEAFF
len: 13; v_gene: TRBV6-5; CDR3aa: CASRATGTGKAFF
len: 13; v_gene: TRBV14; CDR3aa: CASSSAGSDTQYF
len: 13; v_gene: TRBV12-3/TRBV12-4; CDR3aa: CASSQEEGGGAFF
len: 14; v_gene: TRBV7-9; CDR3aa: CASSPALDGAEAFF
len: 15; v_gene: TRBV20-1; CDR3aa: CSARGPLAGGYEQYF
len: 11; v_gene: TRBV29-1; CDR3aa: CSGNRGGELFF